The T cell receptor (beta chain) described here comes from a study of technical replicates of blood from a handful of donors. The CDR3 loop spans 13 amino acids. The J segment lost 7 bases and the V segment lost 5 bases, leaving 5 bases of the junction unmatched. Per the germline V gene, CDR1 is MNHEY and CDR2 is SMNVEV (reference sequence). TCRdb's copy holds only in-frame clones and misses some; the assay was immunoSEQ multiplex PCR. The table includes around 97,000 clones, around 96% detected once. This chain connects TRBV27 to TRBJ2-1; 7 bases map to TRBD1. The TCR was taken from a human donor in good health. The specimen was T cells isolated from PBMCs. The CDR3 DNA reads as TGTGCCAGCAGTCCGACAGGGCGGAATGAGCAGTTCTTC. Its translation is CASSPTGRNEQFF.